This TCR beta chain was sequenced for a study of blood T cell repertoires in COVID-19. CDR1 SGHAT and CDR2 FQNNGV come from the germline V gene. This CDR3 spans 19 amino acids. The germline V and J ends were trimmed by 1 base and 9 bases, with 25 bases remaining between them. TCRdb's copy holds only in-frame clones and misses some; the assay was immunoSEQ multiplex PCR. The sample includes some 130,000 clones, about 75% of them seen just once. The source material was peripheral blood. This sequence originates from an elderly man with acute or convalescent COVID-19. The chain employs TRBV11-2 and TRBJ1-6, with D hard to call. For the CDR3, the DNA is TGTGCCAGCAGCTTAGTCGCAGGTCTTGGCGTGTCAACTCGTTCACCCCTCCACTTT. Its protein is CASSLVAGLGVSTRSPLHF. Full variable domain (missing parts from reference TRBV11-2 and TRBJ1-6): EAGVAQSPRYKIIEKRQSVAFWCNPISGHATLYWYQQILGQGPKLLIQFQNNGVVDDSQLPKDRFSAERLKGVDSTLKIQPAKLEDSAVYLCASSLVAGLGVSTRSPLHFGNGTRLTVT.